The T cell receptor (beta chain) described here comes from a study of tumor-infiltrating lymphocytes in primary liver carcinoma. On this clonotype: Its antigen remains unidentified.

Blood RNA originated from unsorted whole blood, with germline DNA additionally extracted. A primer in the constant region served to generate TCR beta cDNA from roughly 550 ng of total RNA. Amplification in three nested multiplex PCR rounds with slightly modified ARM-PCR gave rise to TCR beta libraries. For 10 cycles apiece, the opening two PCR rounds ran with TRBV1-TRBV30 forward primers and a C-beta reverse primer. TCRdb recomputed calls from the multiplex PCR reads with MiXCR, one row per CDR3 protein. The sample holds some 320,000 distinct CDR3 sequences, over 55% seen once. V lost 6 bases to trimming and J lost 3 bases, with 11 bases between them. CDR3 length equals 13 residues. CDR1 is MDHEN, CDR2 SYDVKM, per germline. General study results and limits: Tumor-adjacent and tumor-blood pairs overlapped less than tumor region pairs did.

Material: peripheral blood. The TCR comes from a man aged 35 to 55 with primary liver carcinoma and hepatitis B virus infection. The rearrangement uses TRBV28 and TRBJ1-2; D is perhaps TRBD1 (6 bases). Here the CDR3 DNA reads TGTGCCAGCAGGCCGACAGGCGACTATGGCTACACCTTC. It is translated as CASRPTGDYGYTF.